One and the same sample provided the 31 T cell receptor beta chains below, sequenced in a study of yellow fever vaccine responses in identical twins. TCRdb passed the RT-PCR reads through MiXCR, listing each CDR3 protein once. The sample holds some 9,900 distinct CDR3 sequences, less than 85% seen once. Source: T cells from blood (PBMCs), unsorted or a sorted subset (not recorded which), taken before or after yellow fever vaccination (not recorded which). All receptors derive from a woman aged 18-35 years who received the yellow fever vaccine.

The rearrangement joins TRBV23-1 to TRBJ2-7; no clear D. Being an ORF, TRBV23-1 has a function that is uncertain. This CDR3 has 16 amino acids. V lost 2 bases, J lost 0 bases, and 14 bases lay in between. The CDR3 loop reads CASSQLTPSNSYEQYF. The CDR3 region has the DNA TGCGCCAGCAGTCAACTTACCCCTTCGAACTCCTACGAGCAGTACTTC.

This chain connects TRBV28 to TRBJ2-7; D is ambiguous. Deletions cut 7 bases from V and 6 bases from J, with 22 bases between. Germline V gene data show CDR1 as MDHEN and CDR2 as SYDVKM. The CDR3 runs to 15 residues. The CDR3 loop reads CASTIRTNLVSEQYF. Here the CDR3 DNA reads TGTGCCAGCACGATACGCACTAATCTTGTGTCCGAGCAGTACTTC.

Only a few counts were recorded for this clonotype. This chain uses TRBV11-1 with TRBJ1-1; tentative D call: TRBD1 (5 bases). The length of the CDR3 is 13 residues. The V end lost 7 bases, the J end lost 2 bases, and 11 bases lay between the germline ends. Germline lookup yields CDR1 SGHAT and CDR2 FQDESV (reference sequence). The CDR3 region is CASNLGGNTEAFF. CDR3 nucleotides: TGTGCCAGCAATCTTGGGGGTAACACTGAAGCTTTCTTT. Together with reference TRBV11-1 and TRBJ1-1, the CDR3 gives the full variable domain: EAEVAQSPRYKITEKSQAVAFWCDPISGHATLYWYRQILGQGPELLVQFQDESVVDDSQLPKDRFSAERLKGVDSTLKIQPAELGDSAMYLCASNLGGNTEAFFGQGTRLTVV.

CDR3 nucleotide sequence: TGCGCCAGCAGCCAAGCCGGGACTAGCTCTAACAATGAGCAGTTCTTC. Its translation: CASSQAGTSSNNEQFF. The rearrangement links TRBV4-1 to TRBJ2-1; 9 bases fit TRBD2. J gave up 5 bases and V 1 base, and 6 bases lay outside the gene matches. CDR1 MGHRA and CDR2 YSYEKL come from the germline V gene. The CDR3 contains 16 residues.

The chain uses TRBV20-1 and TRBJ1-5, with D perhaps TRBD1 (5 bases). CDR1 DFQATT and CDR2 SNEGSKA come from the germline V gene (reference sequence). V was trimmed by 6 bases and J by 3 bases, leaving 12 bases between them. The CDR3 spans 13 residues. The CDR3 here is CSAVTESNQPQHF. The DNA for the CDR3 is TGCAGTGCAGTGACAGAGTCCAATCAGCCCCAGCATTTT.

In nucleotides, the CDR3 is TGTGCCAGCAGTGATTGGGCCAGCGGGGGCCCACAAGAGACCCAGTACTTC. Translating gives CASSDWASGGPQETQYF. The V call is TRBV6-1, the J call TRBJ2-5; TRBD2 matches 8 bases. The CDR3 has 17 residues. V trimming: 3 bases; J trimming: 2 bases; junction bases outside the gene matches: 11. Germline V lookup: CDR1 MNHNS, CDR2 SASEGT.

The CDR3 reads CASSMLEGGNQPQHF. Here the CDR3 DNA reads TGTGCCAGTAGTATGTTGGAGGGTGGCAATCAGCCCCAGCATTTT. The chain joins TRBV19 to TRBJ1-5; D is unclear. Germline V gene data show CDR1 as LNHDA and CDR2 as SQIVND (reference sequence). The CDR3 extends over 15 amino acids. V lost 3 bases to trimming and J lost 2 bases, with 11 bases between them.

The V call is TRBV2, the J call TRBJ2-1; TRBD1 agrees at 12 bases. CDR1 is SNHLY, CDR2 FYNNEI, per germline. This CDR3 comprises 14 residues. V lost 7 bases and J lost 8; bases outside the gene matches: 6. The CDR3, as DNA: TGTGCCAGCACTGGGACAGGGGGCTTGGATGAGCAGTTCTTC. Translation gives CASTGTGGLDEQFF.

Concerning this clonotype: No conserved phenylalanine or tryptophan is present at the end of the CDR3, so a read error is the likely explanation. The DNA is left out, because the CDR3 cannot be placed on it with certainty; the CDR3 is given as TCRdb lists it. CDR3 amino acids: CASSQEDS. The rearrangement joins TRBV4-1 to TRBJ1-1. Germline-derived CDR1 and CDR2 are MGHRA and YSYEKL. The CDR3 is 8 amino acids long, termini counted.

V usage is TRBV11-2 and J usage is TRBJ1-1; no clear D gene. The CDR3 length is 13 residues. The V end lost 6 bases, the J end lost 0 bases, and 8 bases lay between the germline ends. CDR1 is SGHAT and CDR2 is FQNNGV in the germline V gene. CDR3 in amino acids: CASSLILNTEAFF. The CDR3 region has the DNA TGTGCCAGCAGTTTGATACTGAACACTGAAGCTTTCTTT.

The CDR3 region is CATSRDRGEKLFF. CDR3 bases: TGTGCCACCAGCAGAGATAGGGGTGAAAAACTGTTTTTT. The V gene is TRBV15, the J gene TRBJ1-4; the D gene is possibly TRBD1 (5 bases). The CDR3 loop spans 13 amino acids. V shed 0 bases and J shed 7 bases, with 6 bases lying between them. Per germline, CDR1 LNHNV and CDR2 YYDKDF (reference sequence).

This clonotype was recorded a few times. The rearrangement joins TRBV11-2 to TRBJ1-5, with a tentative D call TRBD1 (5 bases). The germline V gene encodes CDR1 SGHAT and CDR2 FQNNGV. The CDR3 has 18 amino acids. The V gene lost 1 base and the J gene lost 6 bases, with 22 bases spanning the gap. DNA for the CDR3: TGTGCCAGCAGCTTAGGGTGGGGTACCGGGGGGACGGTTCAGCCCCAGCATTTT. It translates to CASSLGWGTGGTVQPQHF. Based on the CDR3 plus reference TRBV11-2 and TRBJ1-5, the full variable domain is EAGVAQSPRYKIIEKRQSVAFWCNPISGHATLYWYQQILGQGPKLLIQFQNNGVVDDSQLPKDRFSAERLKGVDSTLKIQPAKLEDSAVYLCASSLGWGTGGTVQPQHFGDGTRLSIL.

In its sample, this clonotype was seen once. The chain is built from TRBV11-3 and TRBJ2-1; 8 nucleotides match TRBD2. The V gene's germline CDR1 is SGHNT and CDR2 YENEEA. This CDR3 is built from 17 residues. The J segment lost 1 base and the V segment lost 2 bases, leaving 7 bases of the junction unmatched. CDR3 sequence reads: CASSLLAGLGSYNEQFF. DNA of the CDR3: TGTGCCAGCAGCTTATTAGCGGGATTAGGGTCCTACAATGAGCAGTTCTTC.

This chain joins TRBV19 and TRBJ1-1; no reliable D call. CDR3 length equals 14 residues. CDR1 and CDR2 (germline): LNHDA, SQIVND (reference sequence). V shed 3 bases and J shed 0 bases, with 8 bases lying between them. In DNA form, the CDR3 reads TGTGCCAGTAGTATTCCCGGGATGAACACTGAAGCTTTCTTT. Its protein product is CASSIPGMNTEAFF.

V gene TRBV11-2 combines with J gene TRBJ2-4, with D hard to call. The CDR3 runs 15 residues. Looked up from germline, CDR1 is SGHAT and CDR2 is FQNNGV. Trimming pared 5 bases from V and 1 base from J, leaving 12 bases between. The CDR3 loop reads CASSPLELAKNIQYF. CDR3 nucleotides: TGTGCCAGCAGCCCCCTTGAATTGGCCAAAAACATTCAGTACTTC.

The chain carries TRBV2 and TRBJ2-7; possible D gene TRBD1, 5 bases. Germline V gene lookup returns CDR1 SNHLY and CDR2 FYNNEI. The CDR3 has 12 residues. V was cut by 6 bases and J by 4 bases, with 10 bases left in between. The CDR3 bases are TGTGCCAGCAGCGCAGGGCGGTACGAGCAGTACTTC. Encoded protein: CASSAGRYEQYF.

This chain connects TRBV11-1 to TRBJ2-1; 7 positions agree with TRBD1. In germline, CDR1 is SGHAT, CDR2 FQDESV (reference sequence). The CDR3 is 13 residues long. V lost 5 bases, J lost 4 bases, and 2 bases stayed unmatched. The CDR3 coding sequence is TGTGCCAGCAGCGTGGACAGGTACAATGAGCAGTTCTTC. This encodes CASSVDRYNEQFF.

The chain employs TRBV11-1 and TRBJ2-3; D possibly corresponds to TRBD1 (5 bases). Trimming removed 5 bases from V and 4 bases from J, with 16 bases in between. Germline-derived CDR1 and CDR2 are SGHAT and FQDESV (reference sequence). The CDR3 is 15 amino acids. CDR3 region: CASSPFRQLADTQYF. DNA of the CDR3: TGTGCCAGCAGCCCCTTCCGACAGTTAGCAGATACGCAGTATTTT.

The chain couples TRBV29-1 to TRBJ2-1; unclear D gene. Germline V gene lookup returns CDR1 SQVTM and CDR2 ANQGSEA. CDR3 length: 12 residues. Between the trimmed V and J ends, which lost 3 bases and 3 bases, there was a span of 6 bases. The CDR3: CSVEADYNEQFF. The CDR3 region has the DNA TGCAGCGTTGAGGCCGACTACAATGAGCAGTTCTTC.

The V call is TRBV5-1, the J call TRBJ2-5; TRBD1 agrees at 8 bases. Trimming at V came to 0 bases and at J to 1 base, leaving 5 bases not matched to a gene. Germline V gives CDR1 SGHRS, CDR2 YFSETQ. CDR3 length: 16 amino acids. For the CDR3, the DNA is TGCGCCAGCAGCTTGGACAGGGGGAGGACCCAAGAGACCCAGTACTTC. Protein sequence: CASSLDRGRTQETQYF.

This chain connects TRBV18 to TRBJ2-2, with 7 bases matching TRBD1. The CDR3 spans 15 residues. V dropped 6 bases and J dropped 2; count of bases not matched to a gene: 6. CDR1 and CDR2 (germline): KGHSH, LQKENI. In DNA, the CDR3 is TGTGCCAGCTCGGAGACAGGGTCAAACACCGGGGAGCTGTTTTTT. Translation: CASSETGSNTGELFF.

V and J are TRBV12-5 and TRBJ2-5; 7 bases match TRBD2. V lost 5 bases, J lost 1 base, and 1 base stayed unmatched. Per the germline V gene, CDR1 is LGHNT and CDR2 is FRNRAP. CDR3 size: 13 residues. CDR3 loop: CASGRGGQETQYF. In nucleotides, the CDR3 is TGTGCTAGTGGTCGCGGGGGCCAAGAGACCCAGTACTTC.

This chain joins TRBV12-3 or TRBV12-4 and TRBJ1-3; D not resolved. With 5 bases removed from V and 0 bases from J, the gap between germline ends came to 14 bases. This CDR3 has 16 residues. This CDR3 is CASSEKKTRSGNTIYF. For the CDR3, the DNA is TGTGCCAGCAGTGAAAAGAAGACTCGCTCTGGAAACACCATATATTTT.

Here the CDR3 DNA reads TGTGCCAGCAGGACTAACATCGGGGCCCTGGGTGGGGAGACCCAGTACTTC. Amino acid sequence: CASRTNIGALGGETQYF. The rearrangement joins TRBV28 to TRBJ2-5, with D possibly called TRBD1 or TRBD2 (5 bases each). The germline gives CDR1 MDHEN, CDR2 SYDVKM. V was trimmed by 6 bases and J by 5 bases, leaving 25 bases between them. The CDR3 runs 17 residues.

The chain couples TRBV2 to TRBJ1-5; D is ambiguous. The germline V gene has CDR1 SNHLY and CDR2 FYNNEI. Trimming took off 7 bases at V and 8 bases at J, with 12 bases between the two ends. The CDR3 totals 12 residues. This CDR3 reads CASTAGGKPQHF. The DNA for the CDR3 is TGTGCCAGCACGGCAGGCGGAAAGCCCCAGCATTTT.

The CDR3 sequence is CASSPQAGEQYF. CDR3 DNA: TGTGCCAGCTCACCACAGGCAGGCGAGCAGTACTTC. The chain recombines TRBV18 with TRBJ2-7; no clear D gene. Trimming shortened V by 1 base and J by 6 bases, and 7 bases separated the two germline ends. The germline V gene encodes CDR1 KGHSH and CDR2 LQKENI. The CDR3 covers 12 residues.

V and J are TRBV20-1 and TRBJ2-7; possibly TRBD1 or TRBD2 for D (7 bases each). V dropped 4 bases and J dropped 6 bases, with 22 bases sitting between them. This CDR3 spans 15 amino acids. Per the germline V gene, CDR1 is DFQATT and CDR2 is SNEGSKA (reference sequence). In DNA form, the CDR3 reads TGCAGTGCTAACCCCGGGGAGGGGGCAGGTCGCGAGCAGTACTTC. Translated: CSANPGEGAGREQYF.

The chain joins TRBV12-3 or TRBV12-4 to TRBJ2-3; maybe TRBD1 (6 bases). This CDR3 is 14 amino acids long. The V gene lost 2 bases and the J gene lost 7 bases, with 13 bases spanning the gap. CDR3 DNA sequence: TGTGCCAGCAGTTTACCCACAGGGATGCATACGCAGTATTTT. The encoded protein is CASSLPTGMHTQYF.

Only a few counts were recorded for this clonotype. The CDR3 protein is CASSPRERQPQHF. CDR3 DNA sequence: TGTGCCAGCTCACCACGAGAGCGTCAGCCCCAGCATTTT. V is TRBV18 and J is TRBJ1-5, with D uncertain. The CDR3 consists of 13 residues. In germline, CDR1 is KGHSH, CDR2 LQKENI. Trimming left V 1 base short and J 6 bases short, with 7 bases between. The entire variable domain, with the rest obtained from reference TRBV18 and TRBJ1-5, is as follows: NAGVMQNPRHLVRRRGQEARLRCSPMKGHSHVYWYRQLPEEGLKFMVYLQKENIIDESGMPKERFSAEFPKEGPSILRIQQVVRGDSAAYFCASSPRERQPQHFGDGTRLSIL.

V is TRBV19 and J is TRBJ1-1; no firm D call. The length of the CDR3 is 13 residues. Per germline, CDR1 LNHDA and CDR2 SQIVND (reference sequence). V was shortened by 3 bases and J by 5 bases, with 10 bases between the two germline ends. CDR3 nucleotide sequence: TGTGCCAGTAGTATCAGAGGGTCAACTGAAGCTTTCTTT. Its translation: CASSIRGSTEAFF.

There are a few counts of this clonotype. The chain employs TRBV29-1 and TRBJ2-5; D unclear. The CDR3 is made up of 10 amino acids. Germline values: CDR1 SQVTM, CDR2 ANQGSEA. The V end was cut by 2 bases, the J end by 7 bases, with 5 bases between. The CDR3 bases are TGCAGCGTTGAACCGGTGACCCAGTACTTC. This encodes CSVEPVTQYF. The full variable domain, rest sourced from reference TRBV29-1 and TRBJ2-5, is SAVISQKPSRDICQRGTSLTIQCQVDSQVTMMFWYRQQPGQSLTLIATANQGSEATYESGFVIDKFPISRPNLTFSTLTVSNMSPEDSSIYLCSVEPVTQYFGPGTRLLVL.